Presented here are 30 T cell receptor beta chains from one specimen sequenced in a study of graft-versus-host responses after intestinal transplantation. These receptors' antigens are unknown. This table comes from immunoSEQ multiplex PCR, and its TCRdb copy is limited to in-frame clones, with some not included. The sample has about 110,000 clones; 87% are singletons. Material: unstimulated CD4+ T cells sorted from spleen or lymph node cells, obtained before transplant. The source of these receptors is a human donor who was the organ donor for an intestinal transplant.

V is TRBV5-4 and J is TRBJ2-6, with a possible D match to TRBD2 (6 bases). The V end lost 3 bases, the J end lost 1 base, and 14 bases lay between the germline ends. CDR1 and CDR2 (germline): SGHNT, YYREEE (reference sequence). The CDR3 has 17 amino acids. The CDR3 DNA is TGTGCCAGCAGCTCGGGACTGGAAGGATCTGGGGCCAACGTCCTGACTTTC. Amino acids: CASSSGLEGSGANVLTF.

This chain links TRBV27 with TRBJ1-2; TRBD1 might be the D (5 bases). V lost 6 bases to trimming and J lost 9 bases, with 17 bases between them. Germline assignment: CDR1 MNHEY and CDR2 SMNVEV (reference sequence). The CDR3 consists of 13 residues. CDR3: CASSPGQGGRYTF. The CDR3 DNA reads as TGTGCCAGCAGCCCGGGGCAGGGTGGACGCTACACCTTC.

CDR3 bases: TGTGCCAGCAGCTTCCCTCGGACTGAAGCTTTCTTT. Amino acid sequence: CASSFPRTEAFF. The chain carries TRBV7-8 and TRBJ1-1; D remains unclear. Germline CDR1 is SGHVS and CDR2 is FQNEAQ. The CDR3 covers 12 residues. V was trimmed by 3 bases and J by 5 bases, leaving 7 bases between them.

This chain uses TRBV6-4 with TRBJ2-5; D is possibly TRBD2 (5 bases). The germline V gene has CDR1 MRHNA and CDR2 SNTAGT. Trimming removed 4 bases from V and 6 bases from J, with 18 bases in between. The CDR3 runs 15 residues. CDR3 loop: CASSGGLHRGKTQYF. CDR3 coding DNA: TGTGCCAGCAGTGGCGGACTGCACCGAGGTAAGACCCAGTACTTC.

The chain recombines TRBV6-6 with TRBJ1-3; tentative D call: TRBD1 (6 bases). The end of the DNA is better explained by TRBJ2-2, so the J call may be wrong. From germline, CDR1 is MNHNY and CDR2 SVGAGI (reference sequence). The CDR3 totals 16 residues. The CDR3 DNA reads as TGTGCCAGCAGTTACCAGGGACAACCGAACACCGGGGAGCTGTTTTTT. Translating gives CASSYQGQPNTGELFF.

The chain is built from TRBV4-2 and TRBJ2-3; the D gene could be TRBD1 or TRBD2 (6 bases each). Trimming took off 4 bases at V and 8 bases at J, with 19 bases between the two ends. This CDR3 has 15 amino acids. The germline gives CDR1 LGHNA, CDR2 YNFKEQ. The chain's CDR3 is CASSPGAGSSSTQYF. The CDR3, as DNA: TGTGCCAGCAGCCCGGGGGCTGGGTCTAGCAGTACGCAGTATTTT.

This rearrangement joins TRBV5-4 to TRBJ2-3; tentative D call: TRBD2 (6 bases). The germline V gene encodes CDR1 SGHNT and CDR2 YYREEE (reference sequence). V lost 0 bases and J 6 bases, leaving 11 bases between the germline ends. The CDR3 is 14 residues long. For the CDR3, the DNA is TGTGCCAGCAGCTTGGCAGGGACTCGCGATACGCAGTATTTT. The encoded protein is CASSLAGTRDTQYF. Filled out from reference TRBV5-4 and TRBJ2-3, the complete variable domain reads ETGVTQSPTHLIKTRGQQVTLRCSSQSGHNTVSWYQQALGQGPQFIFQYYREEENGRGNFPPRFSGLQFPNYSSELNVNALELDDSALYLCASSLAGTRDTQYFGPGTRLTVL.

The genes are TRBV7-3 and TRBJ2-1, with 9 bases aligning to TRBD1. The CDR3 sequence is 15 residues long. CDR1 and CDR2 (germline): SGHTA, FQGTGA. Trimming at V came to 5 bases and at J to 5 bases, leaving 7 bases not matched to a gene. CDR3 DNA: TGTGCCAGCAGCGCCGGGACAGGGATCAACAATGAGCAGTTCTTC. Its translation is CASSAGTGINNEQFF.

CDR3 coding DNA: TGTGCCAGCAGCCAAGACCCCTACGGGGAGACCCAGTACTTC. Translating gives CASSQDPYGETQYF. The chain carries TRBV4-2 and TRBJ2-5; D call uncertain. The V end was cut by 0 bases, the J end by 5 bases, with 10 bases between. This CDR3 has 14 residues. Germline assignment: CDR1 LGHNA and CDR2 YNFKEQ.

CDR3 protein: CASSSGDRVNEQYF. The CDR3 bases are TGTGCCAGCAGCTCGGGGGACAGGGTCAACGAGCAGTACTTC. The gene calls are TRBV5-6 and TRBJ2-7; 9 bases match TRBD1. This CDR3 spans 14 amino acids. Trimming removed 3 bases from V and 5 bases from J; junction bases left unmatched: 6. Germline V gene lookup returns CDR1 SGHDT and CDR2 YYEEEE.

This chain links TRBV10-1 with TRBJ2-3; D remains unclear. From germline, CDR1 is WNHNN and CDR2 SYGVQD (reference sequence). Trimming removed 4 bases at V and 0 bases at J, with 11 bases between. The CDR3 runs to 15 residues. The CDR3 here is CASSGPGTSTDTQYF. Here the CDR3 DNA reads TGCGCCAGCAGTGGACCGGGCACTAGCACAGATACGCAGTATTTT.

J is TRBJ1-3 and V is TRBV6-1; the D is unclear. This CDR3 spans 16 amino acids. V gave up 1 base and J gave up 0 bases, with 10 bases separating them. Germline CDR1 and CDR2: MNHNS and SASEGT. The CDR3 sequence is CASSEEISTSGNTIYF. The CDR3 DNA sequence: TGTGCCAGCAGTGAAGAGATATCGACCTCTGGAAACACCATATATTTT.

The chain is built from TRBV6-6 and TRBJ1-2; a weak D match, TRBD1 (6 bases). Germline assignment: CDR1 MNHNY and CDR2 SVGAGI (reference sequence). The CDR3 has 13 amino acids. V lost 5 bases and J lost 8, with 15 bases in between. The CDR3 coding sequence is TGTGCCAGCAGTCGGGACGGGGGGGGCGGCTACACCTTC. Protein product: CASSRDGGGGYTF.

The chain couples TRBV10-3 to TRBJ2-1; 10 positions agree with TRBD2. Trimming removed 8 bases from V and 7 bases from J; junction bases left unmatched: 8. CDR1 ENHRY and CDR2 SYGVKD come from the germline V gene. The CDR3 totals 14 residues. The CDR3 bases are TGTGCCATCGAGCGGGGGGGCCGTGAGAATGAGCAGTTCTTC. As protein: CAIERGGRENEQFF.

The rearrangement links TRBV28 to TRBJ2-7; 8 nucleotides line up with TRBD1. This CDR3 is built from 15 residues. Germline values: CDR1 MDHEN, CDR2 SYDVKM. V dropped 6 bases and J dropped 0; count of bases not matched to a gene: 7. In DNA, the CDR3 is TGTGCCAGCAGACAGACAGGGGCCAGCTCCTACGAGCAGTACTTC. This gives the protein CASRQTGASSYEQYF.

J is TRBJ1-6 and V is TRBV2; the D is unclear. V shed 7 bases and J shed 7 bases, with 8 bases lying between them. Germline values: CDR1 SNHLY, CDR2 FYNNEI. CDR3 length equals 12 residues. The CDR3 nucleotides read TGTGCCAGCAATAGGGAAAATTCACCCCTCCACTTT. This gives the protein CASNRENSPLHF.

This chain connects TRBV19 to TRBJ2-7, with a tentative D call TRBD1 (5 bases). V shed 5 bases and J shed 1 base, with 15 bases lying between them. CDR1 LNHDA and CDR2 SQIVND come from the germline V gene (reference sequence). The CDR3 contains 15 residues. Written as DNA, the CDR3 is TGTGCCAGTAGTGGTACCGACAGCTTATCCTACGAGCAGTACTTC. Amino acid sequence: CASSGTDSLSYEQYF.

Points on this clone: The sample holds other DNA sequences that translate to the same CDR3. The chain employs TRBV7-9 and TRBJ1-3, with 8 bases lining up with TRBD1. CDR1 is SEHNR and CDR2 is FQNEAQ in the germline V gene (reference sequence). The V gene end was trimmed by 5 bases and the J gene end by 2 bases; junction bases not matched to a gene: 2. This CDR3 has 14 amino acids. The CDR3 loop is CASSLQGAGNTIYF. CDR3 coding DNA: TGTGCCAGCAGCCTACAGGGGGCTGGAAACACCATATATTTT. Supplemented by reference TRBV7-9 and TRBJ1-3, the full variable domain reads DTGVSQNPRHKITKRGQNVTFRCDPISEHNRLYWYRQTLGQGPEFLTYFQNEAQLEKSRLLSDRFSAERPKGSFSTLEIQRTEQGDSAMYLCASSLQGAGNTIYFGEGSWLTVV.

The rearrangement uses TRBV4-3 and TRBJ1-3; D uncertain. The CDR3 totals 16 residues. Germline V gene sequence: CDR1 LGHNA, CDR2 YSLEER. V was pared by 4 bases and J by 2 bases, with 15 bases between. The CDR3 region is CASSPRPVGAGNTIYF. DNA of the CDR3: TGCGCCAGCAGCCCCAGGCCCGTGGGCGCTGGAAACACCATATATTTT.

The chain links TRBV4-1 to TRBJ2-3; D may be TRBD1 (5 bases). The CDR3 has 13 residues. Trimming shortened V by 0 bases and J by 7 bases, and 8 bases separated the two germline ends. The V gene's germline CDR1 is MGHRA and CDR2 YSYEKL. Written as DNA, the CDR3 is TGCGCCAGCAGCCAAGATCCAGGGAATACGCAGTATTTT. Protein sequence: CASSQDPGNTQYF.

This clone was picked up one time. This sample includes further DNA sequences coding for the same CDR3. V is TRBV7-2 and J is TRBJ2-7; D is ambiguous. From germline, CDR1 is SGHTA and CDR2 FQGNSA. This CDR3 contains 12 residues. The V end lost 0 bases, the J end lost 2 bases, and 2 bases lay between the germline ends. The CDR3 coding sequence is TGTGCCAGCAGCTTAGCCCCCTACGAGCAGTACTTC. It yields the protein CASSLAPYEQYF. The full variable domain, with the rest looked up from reference TRBV7-2 and TRBJ2-7, is GAGVSQSPSNKVTEKGKDVELRCDPISGHTALYWYRQSLGQGLEFLIYFQGNSAPDKSGLPSDRFSAERTGGSVSTLTIQRTQQEDSAVYLCASSLAPYEQYFGPGTRLTVT.

V and J are TRBV6-6 and TRBJ2-7, with D unresolved. Germline V gene sequence: CDR1 MNHNY, CDR2 SVGAGI (reference sequence). V was clipped by 7 bases and J by 3 bases, with 13 bases between them. The CDR3 consists of 13 residues. CDR3 nucleotides: TGTGCCAGCACTTTTGGCAGAAACTACGAGCAGTACTTC. Translated, it gives CASTFGRNYEQYF.

This clone was observed a handful of times. This chain links TRBV5-4 with TRBJ1-3; 7 bases fit TRBD1. CDR1 is SGHNT and CDR2 is YYREEE in the germline V gene (reference sequence). V was pared by 4 bases and J by 4 bases, with 8 bases of the junction left unmatched. This CDR3 has 15 amino acids. CDR3 in amino acids: CASSAFPGQGNTIYF. The CDR3 bases are TGTGCCAGCAGCGCATTTCCGGGACAGGGAAACACCATATATTTT. Filled out from reference TRBV5-4 and TRBJ1-3, the complete variable domain reads ETGVTQSPTHLIKTRGQQVTLRCSSQSGHNTVSWYQQALGQGPQFIFQYYREEENGRGNFPPRFSGLQFPNYSSELNVNALELDDSALYLCASSAFPGQGNTIYFGEGSWLTVV.

The rearrangement joins TRBV5-1 to TRBJ2-3; 9 bases fit TRBD2. Trimming at V came to 4 bases and at J to 1 base, leaving 10 bases not matched to a gene. CDR1 and CDR2 (germline): SGHRS, YFSETQ. The CDR3 length is 17 residues. Written as DNA, the CDR3 is TGCGCCAGCAGCGCAGCATGGACTAGCGATGGCACAGATACGCAGTATTTT. This sequence encodes CASSAAWTSDGTDTQYF.

V and J are TRBV5-1 and TRBJ1-1, with 9 bases that match TRBD1. The V segment lost 4 bases and the J segment 5 bases; nucleotides outside the gene matches: 6. CDR1 and CDR2 (germline): SGHRS, YFSETQ. This CDR3 has 14 amino acids. This chain's CDR3 is CASSPGQGRTEAFF. The CDR3 nucleotides are TGCGCCAGCAGCCCCGGACAGGGGAGGACTGAAGCTTTCTTT.

The J gene is TRBJ2-3, the V gene TRBV6-6; D gene ambiguous. Germline values: CDR1 MNHNY, CDR2 SVGAGI (reference sequence). The length of the CDR3 is 15 residues. Trimming cost V 5 bases and J 2 bases, with 14 bases left between them. CDR3: CASSIRGRYTDTQYF. CDR3 DNA: TGTGCCAGCAGTATCAGAGGCCGGTACACAGATACGCAGTATTTT.

This sequence joins TRBV7-2 and TRBJ2-1; 10 bases map to TRBD2. Looked up from germline, CDR1 is SGHTA and CDR2 is FQGNSA. The CDR3 runs 13 residues. Trimming cost V 5 bases and J 11 bases; bases outside gene matches: 6. CDR3 sequence (DNA): TGTGCCAGCAGCCCATCTAGCGGGAGTAAGCAGTTCTTC. This encodes CASSPSSGSKQFF. Full variable domain (rest looked up from reference TRBV7-2 and TRBJ2-1): GAGVSQSPSNKVTEKGKDVELRCDPISGHTALYWYRQSLGQGLEFLIYFQGNSAPDKSGLPSDRFSAERTGGSVSTLTIQRTQQEDSAVYLCASSPSSGSKQFFGPGTRLTVL.

CDR3 in amino acids: CASSFDRGTDTQYF. CDR3 in DNA: TGTGCCAGCAGTTTTGACAGGGGCACAGATACGCAGTATTTT. The genes are TRBV6-5 and TRBJ2-3; 7 bases fit TRBD1. Germline V gene data show CDR1 as MNHEY and CDR2 as SVGAGI. V trimming: 4 bases; J trimming: 1 base; junction bases outside the gene matches: 2. This CDR3 spans 14 amino acids.

The rearrangement uses TRBV7-3 and TRBJ2-3; D gene unclear. V was clipped by 1 base and J by 1 base, with 9 bases between them. The CDR3 is 15 amino acids. Germline V gives CDR1 SGHTA, CDR2 FQGTGA. CDR3 DNA sequence: TGTGCCAGCAGCTTAATTCCCCTGGGCACAGATACGCAGTATTTT. It specifies CASSLIPLGTDTQYF.

The rearrangement uses TRBV4-1 and TRBJ2-7; 8 bases align to TRBD1. Germline values: CDR1 MGHRA, CDR2 YSYEKL. This CDR3 is 14 amino acids long. V lost 5 bases and J lost 3; bases outside the gene matches: 6. The CDR3 protein is CASSFSGTGYEQYF. CDR3 nucleotides: TGCGCCAGCAGCTTCTCCGGGACAGGCTACGAGCAGTACTTC.